The present TCR beta chain was sequenced within a study of T cell repertoires in cytomegalovirus infection. Study summary: Signatures in public TCR beta sequences pointed to both CMV infection and matching HLA type.

Study results and limitations: Identification of carriers of CMV plus the relevant HLA was achieved through cumulative public TCR beta family frequency. The ex vivo response was dominated by HLA-C-restricted CMV-specific TCR beta clonotypes.

One entry per CDR3 protein results from TCRdb running MiXCR on the reads. The sample has hundreds of thousands of distinct CDR3 sequences; around 24% are singletons. This clonotype was found a few times. Antigen unknown. Sequencing was carried out using CD8+ T cells from PBMCs. The clonotype originates from a human donor in good health (CMV status not recorded). Some clones in this sample may be carry-over from other donors' samples.

CDR3 coding DNA: TGTGCCAGCTCGTCCGACTGGGACTCCTACGAGCAGTACTTC. Its translation is CASSSDWDSYEQYF. The chain combines TRBV18 with TRBJ2-7; D gene ambiguous. Germline lookup yields CDR1 KGHSH and CDR2 LQKENI. This CDR3 has 14 residues. V lost 6 bases to trimming and J lost 0 bases, with 12 bases between them.